This entry describes one T cell receptor (beta chain). Its specificity is not known. This specimen comes from a study of cytomegalovirus exposure and HLA in healthy donors. Study information: Of some 400 genotyped donors, about 80% clustered with self-reported Caucasian donors.

Healthy bone marrow donors formed the donor group. With 60 Vbeta and 13 Jbeta primers, the PCR was carried out. Repertoires were generated with immunoSEQ multiplex PCR, while TCRdb's copy carries only in-frame clones and drops some. The repertoire consists of 110,000 to 150,000 clones, with around 75% occurring once and the leading ten covering 3.3%. V dropped 0 bases and J dropped 3; count of bases not matched to a gene: 10. This CDR3 is built from 17 residues. Germline CDR1 reads LNHNV; CDR2 reads YYDKDF (reference sequence). Overall study results and limits: Cytomegalovirus-associated status was assigned to 164 TCR beta chains. Many donors carried some public TCRs, although rarity characterized most TCR sequences.

This chain connects TRBV15 to TRBJ1-1; TRBD1 agrees at 7 bases. Sequencing was carried out using PBMCs. The source of this sequence is a man aged 40-49 years in good health and CMV-seronegative. As DNA, the CDR3 is TGTGCCACCAGCAGAGATAAGGCAGGGGGAGTGTACACTGAAGCTTTCTTT. Translating it yields CATSRDKAGGVYTEAFF.